Detailed here is one T cell receptor (beta chain). Germline V CDR1 and CDR2: MNHEY, SMNVEV (reference sequence). This CDR3 spans 14 amino acids. V shed 6 bases, J shed 8 bases, and the junction held 7 bases outside the gene matches. These data belong to a study of blood T cell repertoires in COVID-19. About the research overall: Donors in the United States, Italy and Spain gave samples during acute or convalescent COVID-19. PBMCs, B-cell-depleted T cells, or T cells were the source of the cDNA or gDNA that made up the material.

The authors' processing: Amplification with reference gene primers provided the estimates of nucleated cell counts. Repertoires were generated with immunoSEQ multiplex PCR, while TCRdb's copy carries only in-frame clones and drops some. V and J calls and clone size are those listed in that table; D and trimming were worked out from the DNA. The table has about 25,000 clones, approximately 94% seen once. Source material: peripheral blood. This receptor was taken from a human donor with active COVID-19. The donor label of this sample is uncertain. The chain has TRBV27 and TRBJ2-1; 10 nucleotides line up with TRBD2. Written as DNA, the CDR3 is TGTGCCAGCAGCGGACTAGCGGCTTTGCATGAGCAGTTCTTC. It codes for CASSGLAALHEQFF.